A single TCR beta chain is shown here with its context. The sample comes from a study of regulatory T cells in long-lasting Graves disease. Noted time point: persistent/refractory GD, antithyroid drugs over 5 years with positive TRAb. The TCR library used RNA extracted from PBMCs. For TCR beta, libraries came from iRepertoire HTBI primers and Arm-PCR of CDR3 regions. TCRdb reprocessed the multiplex PCR reads with MiXCR, giving one entry per CDR3 protein. The sample has about 310,000 distinct CDR3 sequences; roughly a fifth are singletons. V lost 3 bases and J lost 4; bases outside the gene matches: 9. The V gene's germline CDR1 is DFQATT and CDR2 SNEGSKA (reference sequence). There are 15 residues in the CDR3.

This TCR was sampled from a female donor with Graves disease. This sequence joins TRBV20-1 and TRBJ2-1; 7 bases match TRBD2. This specimen consisted of peripheral blood mononuclear cells (PBMCs), obtained when the disease was refractory, from a patient treated with antithyroid drugs. CDR3 nucleotides: TGCAGTGCTAGGAAAACCCTAGCGGTTTACAATGAGCAGTTCTTC. Its protein product is CSARKTLAVYNEQFF.